This TCR beta chain stems from a study of molecular identifiers for immune sequencing clone quantification. Study-level findings and limits: Identical barcode-sharing TCR molecules could lead to underestimated sizes for highly expanded clones. Beyond 20 RNA copies, clones held over 98% of effector molecules, compared with under 1% in naive cells.

This clonotype was recorded a few times. Antigen specificity is unknown. Mismatch with germline at one junction end may stem from a read error. MiXCR was run by TCRdb on the PCR reads, yielding one entry per CDR3 protein. The table lists around 40,000 distinct CDR3 sequences, around 21% of them singletons. Germline V gene lookup returns CDR1 SGHTA and CDR2 FQGTGA. The CDR3 runs to 14 residues. The sequence was obtained from a human donor in good health. Some libraries in this study had Jurkat cell RNA spiked in. J is TRBJ2-7 and V is TRBV7-3, with 8 bases that match TRBD2. Material for sequencing was naive CD8+ T cells from blood, with Jurkat cell RNA spiked in. The subset: FACS-sorted CD8+CD4-CCR7+CD45RA+ naive T cells. The CDR3 sequence: CASSSPGGRGEQYF. CDR3 nucleotide sequence: TGTGCAAGCAGCTCTCCGGGGGGGCGCGGGGAACAGTACTTC.